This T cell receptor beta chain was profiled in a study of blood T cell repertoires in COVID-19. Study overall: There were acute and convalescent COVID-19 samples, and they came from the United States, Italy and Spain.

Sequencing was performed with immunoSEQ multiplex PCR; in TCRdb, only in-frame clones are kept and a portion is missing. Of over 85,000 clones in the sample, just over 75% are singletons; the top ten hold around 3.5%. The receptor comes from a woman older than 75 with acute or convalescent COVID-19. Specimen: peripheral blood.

CDR3 in DNA: TGCGCCAGCAGCCCGACGGGGTTCTATGGCTACACCTTC. Its protein is CASSPTGFYGYTF. This chain connects TRBV10-1 to TRBJ1-2; no clear D. There are 13 residues in the CDR3. Per germline, CDR1 WNHNN and CDR2 SYGVQD (reference sequence). V gave up 6 bases and J gave up 4 bases, with 12 bases separating them.